What follows describes a single TCR beta chain. Its antigen has not been determined. No much larger clonotype is one base removed from it; base qualities were not supplied. These data belong to a study of T cell changes during pregnancy in multiple sclerosis (dated by TCRdb to about 2019). Regarding the complete study: In women with multiple sclerosis, the researchers looked at how the T cell repertoire shifted as pregnancy progressed.

CDR1 and CDR2, per the germline V gene, are SGHVS and FQNEAQ. The CDR3 sequence holds 15 residues, the cysteine and phenylalanine included. Just CDR3 DNA is preserved here, 45 bases in frame from base 1. V loses 5 bases, J loses 0 bases, and the germline ends lie 13 bases apart. Libraries came from the immunoSEQ multiplex PCR assay. Entries here come from immuneACCESS through TCRdb and include only in-frame sequences with V and J called. Some clones fail to appear in such tables; in the studies checked, an unresolved V gene covers under half of the shortfall, and the cause of the remainder is unknown. This sample is represented by around 40,000 clones; 85% to 90% of them were singletons. The top ten constitute about 1.2% of the sample.

The specimen comprised CD4+ T cells from peripheral blood mononuclear cells, sampled in the first trimester of pregnancy. The sequence is built from TRBV7-8 and TRBJ1-1; the best D guess is TRBD1, with 5 bases matching. The sequence was collected from a female donor with multiple sclerosis, enrolled in a pregnancy study. The bases are TGTGCCAGCAGCCTCCAGGGCTCTATGAACACTGAAGCTTTCTTT. It translates to CASSLQGSMNTEAFF.